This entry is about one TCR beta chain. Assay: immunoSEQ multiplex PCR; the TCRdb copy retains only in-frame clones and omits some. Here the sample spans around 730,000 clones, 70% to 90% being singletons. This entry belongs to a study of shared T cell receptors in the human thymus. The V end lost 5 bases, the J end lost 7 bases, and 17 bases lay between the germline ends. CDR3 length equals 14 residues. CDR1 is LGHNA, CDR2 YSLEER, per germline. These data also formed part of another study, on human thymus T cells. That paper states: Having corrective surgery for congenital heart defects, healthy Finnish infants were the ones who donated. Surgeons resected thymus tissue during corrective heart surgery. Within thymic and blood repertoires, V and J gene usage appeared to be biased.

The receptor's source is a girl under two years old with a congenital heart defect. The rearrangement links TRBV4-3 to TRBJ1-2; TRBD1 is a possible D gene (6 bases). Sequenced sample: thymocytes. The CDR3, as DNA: TGCGCCAGCAGCGCCCCAAGGGACAATGGTGGCTACACCTTC. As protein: CASSAPRDNGGYTF.